The source of this T cell receptor (beta chain) is a study of CD8 T cells in ankylosing spondylitis. The study, taken as a whole, reports: A number of the motif variants had already been described in reactive arthritis synovial fluid and blood. As reported, disease-linked clones showed significant enrichment in matched ankylosing spondylitis synovial fluid. In ankylosing spondylitis blood, a motif of fewer than 10 highly homologous TCR beta variants appeared characteristic.

The CDR3 totals 17 residues. Deletions cut 0 bases from V and 1 base from J, with 15 bases between. Germline assignment: CDR1 LGHNA and CDR2 YNFKEQ. As to this clonotype: As yet, its antigen is unknown.

Researchers built TCR beta libraries using quantitative 5'-RACE with molecular barcodes. TCRdb used MiXCR to reprocess the 5' RACE reads, holding one entry per CDR3 protein. The table records around 770,000 distinct CDR3 sequences, 15% to 20% of them present only once. J is TRBJ1-1 and V is TRBV4-2, with D possibly TRBD1 on 6 matching bases. Sequences were obtained from blood, either unsorted or a sorted T cell fraction (not recorded which). This receptor was taken from a male donor with ankylosing spondylitis. CDR3 protein: CASSQDPTGSENTEAFF. In DNA, the CDR3 is TGTGCCAGCAGCCAAGATCCAACAGGGTCGGAGAACACTGAAGCTTTCTTT.